The 12 T cell receptor beta chains given below trace back to one sample, sequenced in a study of blood T cell repertoires in COVID-19. The table came from immunoSEQ multiplex PCR; TCRdb's copy has only in-frame clones and leaves some out. This sample yields 220,000 or so clones, of which more than 85% are seen a single time; about 0.8% belongs to the top ten. Sequenced material: peripheral blood. These receptors were taken from a man aged 55 to 70 with COVID-19, enrolled during active disease.

V is TRBV5-8 and J is TRBJ2-1, with TRBD1 matching over 7 bases. J was trimmed by 3 bases and V by 4 bases; bases with no gene match: 19. This CDR3 has 19 amino acids. The germline CDR1 and CDR2 sequences are SGHTS and YDEGEE. CDR3 in amino acids: CASSTPMDRPDRYYNEQFF. CDR3 bases: TGTGCCAGCAGCACTCCGATGGACAGGCCAGATAGGTACTACAATGAGCAGTTCTTC. Filled out from reference TRBV5-8 and TRBJ2-1, the complete variable domain reads EAGVTQSPTHLIKTRGQQATLRCSPISGHTSVYWYQQALGLGLQFLLWYDEGEERNRGNFPPRFSGRQFPNYSSELNVNALELEDSALYLCASSTPMDRPDRYYNEQFFGPGTRLTVL.

The chain couples TRBV25-1 to TRBJ2-1; 9 bases are a match to TRBD1. Germline V gene sequence: CDR1 MGHDK, CDR2 SYGVNS. Trimming removed 6 bases from V and 1 base from J; junction bases left unmatched: 1. The length of the CDR3 is 14 residues. CDR3 nucleotide sequence: TGTGCCAGCAGACAGGGGGCGTCCTACAATGAGCAGTTCTTC. As protein: CASRQGASYNEQFF.

This chain uses TRBV5-1 with TRBJ2-3; the match to TRBD2 covers 11 bases. CDR1 and CDR2 (germline): SGHRS, YFSETQ. The CDR3 runs 16 residues. Unmatched junction bases numbered 7, after V lost 1 base and J lost 6 bases. The CDR3 loop is CASSLKLAGDVDTQYF. The CDR3 region has the DNA TGCGCCAGCAGCTTGAAACTAGCGGGAGATGTCGATACGCAGTATTTT.

The DNA for the CDR3 is TGTGCCAGCGGTTGGGACAGCAACTATGGCTACACCTTC. It yields the protein CASGWDSNYGYTF. This rearrangement joins TRBV27 to TRBJ1-2, with 7 bases matching TRBD1. Looked up from germline, CDR1 is MNHEY and CDR2 is SMNVEV (reference sequence). The CDR3 has 13 amino acids. The V gene end was trimmed by 8 bases and the J gene end by 2 bases; junction bases not matched to a gene: 5.

This rearrangement joins TRBV5-6 to TRBJ2-2; D gene ambiguous. CDR3 length: 12 amino acids. Germline CDR1 SGHDT, CDR2 YYEEEE. The V gene lost 1 base and the J gene lost 6 bases, with 4 bases spanning the gap. The CDR3 spells CASSLRSGELFF. The DNA of the CDR3 is TGTGCCAGCAGCTTGCGGTCCGGGGAGCTGTTTTTT.

V gene TRBV4-1 combines with J gene TRBJ1-2; 7 bases are a match to TRBD1. Germline CDR1 and CDR2: MGHRA and YSYEKL. Trimming removed 0 bases from V and 4 bases from J; junction bases left unmatched: 2. This CDR3 has 14 amino acids. The CDR3 loop is CASSQDGTAYGYTF. CDR3 nucleotide sequence: TGCGCCAGCAGCCAAGACGGGACAGCCTATGGCTACACCTTC.

The chain has TRBV19 and TRBJ2-1, with TRBD2 matching 7 bases. After removal of 3 bases from V and 4 bases from J, the junction contained 9 bases not matched to a gene. Germline V CDR1 and CDR2: LNHDA, SQIVND (reference sequence). This CDR3 region has 16 residues. DNA of the CDR3: TGTGCCAGTAGTATGAAGCGGGGTTCGTATTACAATGAGCAGTTCTTC. Its translation is CASSMKRGSYYNEQFF.

The V and J genes are TRBV11-2 and TRBJ2-7; D might be TRBD1 (6 bases). In germline, CDR1 is SGHAT, CDR2 FQNNGV. The CDR3 has 15 amino acids. V lost 2 bases to trimming and J lost 3 bases, with 14 bases between them. This CDR3 reads CASSLSARGNYEQYF. The CDR3 bases are TGTGCCAGCAGCTTATCCGCAAGGGGGAACTACGAGCAGTACTTC.

The chain carries TRBV18 and TRBJ2-5, with TRBD2 matching over 12 bases. The CDR3 extends over 16 amino acids. The V and J ends lost 5 bases and 2 bases, in that order; junction bases with no gene match: 6. Per the germline V gene, CDR1 is KGHSH and CDR2 is LQKENI. CDR3: CASSGSLAGGQETQYF. The CDR3 DNA reads TGTGCCAGCTCAGGCTCACTAGCGGGGGGACAAGAGACCCAGTACTTC.

The CDR3 loop reads CASSLNSYEQYF. DNA for the CDR3: TGTGCCAGCAGTTTAAACAGCTACGAGCAGTACTTC. The chain has TRBV28 and TRBJ2-7; D is uncertain. The CDR3 loop spans 12 amino acids. Trimming removed 2 bases from V and 3 bases from J, with 5 bases in between. Per the germline V gene, CDR1 is MDHEN and CDR2 is SYDVKM.

V is TRBV18 and J is TRBJ2-7; no definite D call. Germline V CDR1 and CDR2: KGHSH, LQKENI. Trimming took off 5 bases at V and 7 bases at J, with 12 bases between the two ends. The CDR3 totals 12 residues. The CDR3 coding sequence is TGTGCCAGCTCATCGACAAGGCAGGAGCAGTACTTC. This translates into CASSSTRQEQYF.

V and J are TRBV3-1 (or the pseudogene TRBV3-2) and TRBJ1-2; 7 bases fit TRBD1. J gave up 6 bases and V 4 bases, and 8 bases lay outside the gene matches. The CDR3 contains 14 residues. CDR1 and CDR2 from the germline V gene are LGHDT and YNNKEL (reference sequence). CDR3 loop: CASSRTGATNGYTF. The CDR3 nucleotides read TGTGCCAGCAGCCGCACAGGGGCCACAAATGGCTACACCTTC.